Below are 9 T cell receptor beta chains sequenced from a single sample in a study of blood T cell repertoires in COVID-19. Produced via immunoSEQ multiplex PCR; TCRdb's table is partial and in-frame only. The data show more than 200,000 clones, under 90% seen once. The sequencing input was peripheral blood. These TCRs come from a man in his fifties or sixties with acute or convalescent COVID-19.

The CDR3 DNA sequence: TGTGCCAGCAGTTTACCGGACGAGCAGTACTTC. The encoded protein is CASSLPDEQYF. V and J are TRBV28 and TRBJ2-7, with unresolved D. Trimming removed 2 bases from V and 5 bases from J, with 4 bases in between. This CDR3 region has 11 residues. Germline V gene lookup returns CDR1 MDHEN and CDR2 SYDVKM. Complete variable domain (other parts from reference TRBV28 and TRBJ2-7): DVKVTQSSRYLVKRTGEKVFLECVQDMDHENMFWYRQDPGLGLRLIYFSYDVKMKEKGDIPEGYSVSREKKERFSLILESASTNQTSMYLCASSLPDEQYFGPGTRLTVT.

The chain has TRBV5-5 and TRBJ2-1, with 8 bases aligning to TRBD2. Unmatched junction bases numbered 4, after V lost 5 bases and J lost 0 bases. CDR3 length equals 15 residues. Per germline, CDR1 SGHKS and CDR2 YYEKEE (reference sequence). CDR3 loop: CASSLAGSSYNEQFF. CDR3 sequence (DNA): TGTGCCAGCAGTTTAGCGGGGAGCTCCTACAATGAGCAGTTCTTC.

The CDR3 is CASSLSPGSNQPQHF. The DNA for the CDR3 is TGCGCCAGCAGCTTGAGTCCCGGGAGCAATCAGCCCCAGCATTTT. The V and J genes are TRBV5-1 and TRBJ1-5; D gene uncertain. Germline CDR1 reads SGHRS; CDR2 reads YFSETQ. The V end lost 1 base, the J end lost 1 base, and 9 bases lay between the germline ends. The CDR3 consists of 15 residues.

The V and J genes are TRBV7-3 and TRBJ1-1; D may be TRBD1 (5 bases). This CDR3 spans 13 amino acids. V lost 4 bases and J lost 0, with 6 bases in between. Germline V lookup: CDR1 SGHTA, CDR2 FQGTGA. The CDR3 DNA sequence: TGTGCCAGCAGCTCGACAGTGAACACTGAAGCTTTCTTT. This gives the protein CASSSTVNTEAFF.

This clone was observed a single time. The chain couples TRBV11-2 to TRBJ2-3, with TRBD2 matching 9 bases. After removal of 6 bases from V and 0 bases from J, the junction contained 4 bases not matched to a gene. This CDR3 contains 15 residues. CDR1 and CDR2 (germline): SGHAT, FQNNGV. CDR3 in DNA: TGTGCCAGCAGACTAGCGGGTCCTAGCACAGATACGCAGTATTTT. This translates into CASRLAGPSTDTQYF.

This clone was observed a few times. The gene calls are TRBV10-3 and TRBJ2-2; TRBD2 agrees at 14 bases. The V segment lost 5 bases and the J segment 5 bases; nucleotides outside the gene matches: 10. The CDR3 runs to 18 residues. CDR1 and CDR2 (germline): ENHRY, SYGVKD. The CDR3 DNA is TGTGCCATCAGTCCGGGACTAGCGGGAGCTGGAGAAACCGGGGAGCTGTTTTTT. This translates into CAISPGLAGAGETGELFF.

CDR3 sequence: CASSVSGTSYARDTGELFF. CDR3 nucleotide sequence: TGTGCCAGCAGCGTGTCCGGGACTAGTTATGCTAGGGACACCGGGGAGCTGTTTTTT. The gene calls are TRBV9 and TRBJ2-2; 8 bases are shared with TRBD2. Per germline, CDR1 SGDLS and CDR2 YYNGEE. This CDR3 is built from 19 residues. V shed 2 bases and J 3 bases; nucleotides not matched to a gene: 15.

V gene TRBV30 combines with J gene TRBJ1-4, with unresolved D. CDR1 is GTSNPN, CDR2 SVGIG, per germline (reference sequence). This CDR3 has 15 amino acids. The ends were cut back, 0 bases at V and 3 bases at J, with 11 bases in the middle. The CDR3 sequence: CAWSVLGGPNEKLFF. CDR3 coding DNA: TGTGCCTGGAGTGTACTAGGCGGCCCTAATGAAAAACTGTTTTTT.

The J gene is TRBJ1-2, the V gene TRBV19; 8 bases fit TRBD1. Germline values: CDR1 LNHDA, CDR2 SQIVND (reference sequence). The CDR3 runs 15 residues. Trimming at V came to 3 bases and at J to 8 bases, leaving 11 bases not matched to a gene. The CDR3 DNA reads TGTGCCAGTAGTATTAGTTCAGGGGGCGCGATCGGCTACACCTTC. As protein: CASSISSGGAIGYTF. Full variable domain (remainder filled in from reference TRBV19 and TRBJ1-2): DGGITQSPKYLFRKEGQNVTLSCEQNLNHDAMYWYRQDPGQGLRLIYYSQIVNDFQKGDIAEGYSVSREKKESFPLTVTSAQKNPTAFYLCASSISSGGAIGYTFGSGTRLTVV.